This TCR beta chain was identified during a study of identical twins. TCRdb ran MiXCR on the 5' RACE reads and lists one entry per CDR3 protein. The sample carries about 810,000 distinct CDR3 sequences, around 12% recorded once. This clonotype was observed many times. Looked up from germline, CDR1 is SGHRS and CDR2 is YFSETQ. V was shortened by 5 bases and J by 4 bases, with 13 bases between the two germline ends. The CDR3 is made up of 14 amino acids. The sample also formed part of further work on yellow fever vaccine responses in identical twins.

The TCR originated in a young woman in good health. The chain has TRBV5-1 and TRBJ2-1; tentatively, D is TRBD2 (6 bases). What was sequenced was PBMCs. Written as DNA, the CDR3 is TGCGCCAGCAGATATAGCGGACTATACAATGAGCAGTTCTTC. It specifies CASRYSGLYNEQFF. Looking up the rest from reference TRBV5-1 and TRBJ2-1 gives the full variable domain: KAGVTQTPRYLIKTRGQQVTLSCSPISGHRSVSWYQQTPGQGLQFLFEYFSETQRNKGNFPGRFSGRQFSNSRSEMNVSTLELGDSALYLCASRYSGLYNEQFFGPGTRLTVL.